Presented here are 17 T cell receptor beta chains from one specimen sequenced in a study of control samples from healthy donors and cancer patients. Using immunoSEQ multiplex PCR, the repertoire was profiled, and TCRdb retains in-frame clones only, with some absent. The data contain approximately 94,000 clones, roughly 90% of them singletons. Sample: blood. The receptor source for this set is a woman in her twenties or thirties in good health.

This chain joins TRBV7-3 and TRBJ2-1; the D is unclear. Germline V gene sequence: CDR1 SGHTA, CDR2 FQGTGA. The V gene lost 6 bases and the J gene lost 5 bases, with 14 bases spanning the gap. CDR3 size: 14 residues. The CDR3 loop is CASSPMGIDNEQFF. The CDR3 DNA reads TGTGCCAGCAGTCCGATGGGAATAGACAATGAGCAGTTCTTC.

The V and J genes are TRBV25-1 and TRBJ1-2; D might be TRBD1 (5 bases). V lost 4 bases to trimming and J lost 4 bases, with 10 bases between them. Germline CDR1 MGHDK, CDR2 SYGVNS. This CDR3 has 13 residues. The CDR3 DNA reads TGTGCCAGCAGTGCGGGGGAGGCCTATGGCTACACCTTC. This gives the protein CASSAGEAYGYTF.

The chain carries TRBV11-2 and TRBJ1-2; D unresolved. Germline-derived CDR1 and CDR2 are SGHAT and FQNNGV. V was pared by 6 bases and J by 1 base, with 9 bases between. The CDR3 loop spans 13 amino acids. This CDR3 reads CASRSGNNYGYTF. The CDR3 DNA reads TGTGCCAGCAGGTCAGGCAATAACTATGGCTACACCTTC.

CDR3 DNA sequence: TGCGCCAGCAGCACTGGACTAGCGGGAGGGTTAACCGGGGAGCTGTTTTTT. This translates into CASSTGLAGGLTGELFF. This chain links TRBV5-1 with TRBJ2-2; TRBD2 aligns across 15 bases. Germline trimming cut 4 bases from V and 5 bases from J; bases unmatched to any gene: 6. Germline V gene lookup returns CDR1 SGHRS and CDR2 YFSETQ. The CDR3 sequence is 17 residues long.

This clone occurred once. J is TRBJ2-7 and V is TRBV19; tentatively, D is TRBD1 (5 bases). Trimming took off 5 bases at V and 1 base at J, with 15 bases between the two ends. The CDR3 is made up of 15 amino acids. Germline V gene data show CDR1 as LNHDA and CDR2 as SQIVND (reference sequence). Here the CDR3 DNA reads TGTGCCAGTAGTCCCCAGGCAGGGCCGTCCTACGAGCAGTACTTC. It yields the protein CASSPQAGPSYEQYF.

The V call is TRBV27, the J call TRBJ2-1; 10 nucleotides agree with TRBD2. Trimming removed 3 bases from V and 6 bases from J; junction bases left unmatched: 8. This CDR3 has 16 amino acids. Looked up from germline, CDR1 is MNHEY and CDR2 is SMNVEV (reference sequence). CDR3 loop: CASSFWAAGGSNEQFF. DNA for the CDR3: TGTGCCAGCAGTTTTTGGGCAGCGGGGGGGAGCAATGAGCAGTTCTTC.

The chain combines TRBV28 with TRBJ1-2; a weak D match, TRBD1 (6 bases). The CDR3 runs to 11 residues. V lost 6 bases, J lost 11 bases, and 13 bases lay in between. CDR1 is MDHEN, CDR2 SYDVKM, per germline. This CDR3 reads CASSATGSYTF. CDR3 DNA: TGTGCCAGCAGCGCGACAGGTTCGTACACCTTC.

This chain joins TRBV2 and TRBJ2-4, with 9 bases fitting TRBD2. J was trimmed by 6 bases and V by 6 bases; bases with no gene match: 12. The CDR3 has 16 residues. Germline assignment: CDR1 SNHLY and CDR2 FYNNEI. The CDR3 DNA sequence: TGTGCCAGCAGGTCCCGCGGGAGGGAAAGGGGAAACATTCAGTACTTC. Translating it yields CASRSRGRERGNIQYF.

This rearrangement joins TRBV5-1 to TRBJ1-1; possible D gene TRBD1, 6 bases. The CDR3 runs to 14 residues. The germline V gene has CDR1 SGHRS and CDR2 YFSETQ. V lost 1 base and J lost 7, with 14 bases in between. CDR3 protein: CASSLFGGQSEAFF. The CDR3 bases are TGCGCCAGCAGCTTGTTCGGGGGGCAGAGTGAAGCTTTCTTT. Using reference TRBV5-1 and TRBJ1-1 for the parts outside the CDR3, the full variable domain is KAGVTQTPRYLIKTRGQQVTLSCSPISGHRSVSWYQQTPGQGLQFLFEYFSETQRNKGNFPGRFSGRQFSNSRSEMNVSTLELGDSALYLCASSLFGGQSEAFFGQGTRLTVV.

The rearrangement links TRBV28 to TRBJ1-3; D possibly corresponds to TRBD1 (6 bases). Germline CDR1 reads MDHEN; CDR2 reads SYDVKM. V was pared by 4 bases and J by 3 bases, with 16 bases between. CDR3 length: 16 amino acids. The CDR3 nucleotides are TGTGCCAGCAGTTCCGGACAGCTCAGAATTGGAAACACCATATATTTT. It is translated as CASSSGQLRIGNTIYF.

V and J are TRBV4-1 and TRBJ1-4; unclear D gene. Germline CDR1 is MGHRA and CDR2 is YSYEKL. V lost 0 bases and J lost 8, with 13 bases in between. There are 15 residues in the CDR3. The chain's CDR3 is CASSQEAAGWEKLFF. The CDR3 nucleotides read TGCGCCAGCAGCCAAGAGGCGGCGGGCTGGGAAAAACTGTTTTTT.

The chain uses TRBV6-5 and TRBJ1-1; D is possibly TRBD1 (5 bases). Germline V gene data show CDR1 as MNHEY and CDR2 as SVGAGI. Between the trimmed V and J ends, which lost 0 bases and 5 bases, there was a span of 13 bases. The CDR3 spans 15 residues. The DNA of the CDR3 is TGTGCCAGCAGTTACTCCGGGGGGTTAGGGACTGAAGCTTTCTTT. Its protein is CASSYSGGLGTEAFF.

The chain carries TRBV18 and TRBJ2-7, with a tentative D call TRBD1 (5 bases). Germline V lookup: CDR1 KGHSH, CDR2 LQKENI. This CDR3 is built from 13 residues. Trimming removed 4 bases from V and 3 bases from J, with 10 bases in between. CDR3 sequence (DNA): TGTGCCAGCTCACAGGGGTTGAACTACGAGCAGTACTTC. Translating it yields CASSQGLNYEQYF.

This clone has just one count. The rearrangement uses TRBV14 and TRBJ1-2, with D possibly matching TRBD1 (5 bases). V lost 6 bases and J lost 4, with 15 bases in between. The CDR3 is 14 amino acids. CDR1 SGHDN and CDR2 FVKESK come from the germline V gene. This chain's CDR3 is CASRPNGAAYGYTF. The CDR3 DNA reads TGTGCCAGCAGACCGAATGGGGCCGCCTATGGCTACACCTTC.

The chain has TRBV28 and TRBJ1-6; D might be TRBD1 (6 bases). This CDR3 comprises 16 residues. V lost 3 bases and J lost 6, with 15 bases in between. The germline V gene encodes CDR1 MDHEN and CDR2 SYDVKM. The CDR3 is CASSLTLGRGNSPLHF. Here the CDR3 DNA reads TGTGCCAGCAGTTTGACCCTGGGCAGGGGTAATTCACCCCTCCACTTT.

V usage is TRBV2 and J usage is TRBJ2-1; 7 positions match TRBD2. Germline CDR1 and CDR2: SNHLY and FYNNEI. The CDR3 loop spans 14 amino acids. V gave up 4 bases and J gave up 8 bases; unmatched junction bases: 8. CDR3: CASSVQVGRDEQFF. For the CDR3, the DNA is TGTGCCAGCAGTGTACAAGTAGGGAGGGATGAGCAGTTCTTC.

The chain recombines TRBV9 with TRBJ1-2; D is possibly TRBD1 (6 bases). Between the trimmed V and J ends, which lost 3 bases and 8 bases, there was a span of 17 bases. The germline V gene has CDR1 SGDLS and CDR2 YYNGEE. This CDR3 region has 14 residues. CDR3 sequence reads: CASSALQGGDGYTF. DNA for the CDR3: TGTGCCAGCAGCGCACTACAGGGAGGAGACGGCTACACCTTC.